Following are 17 T cell receptor beta chains from one sample sequenced in a study of CD4 T cells in relation to SARS-CoV-2 and coronaviruses (dated by TCRdb to about 2021). CD4+ T cells from unexposed donors were collected before the COVID-19 pandemic (2011-2018). The EasySep CD4+ T cell isolation kit was used to isolate CD4+ T cells once the cultures had run for under twelve days. Libraries were constructed by the immunoSEQ multiplex PCR assay. This immuneACCESS table, as held by TCRdb, lists in-frame sequences with V and J called but not all clones. Of the missing ones, under half trace to an unresolved V gene in checked studies; the others have no known cause. The sample profile shows tens of thousands of clones; 75% to 85% of them were found once. Roughly 14% of the sample belongs to the ten largest clones. Their cognate antigens are unknown. Material: CD4+ T cells from PBMCs, cultured in vitro. These receptors all stem from a human donor in good health.

This chain joins TRBV2 and TRBJ1-1; D ambiguous. Trimming cost V 6 bases and J 5 bases, with 10 bases left between them. Germline V gene sequence: CDR1 SNHLY, CDR2 FYNNEI. The CDR3 has 12 residues. The CDR3 DNA follows: TGTGCCAGCAGGGCACTCACGACTGAAGCTTTCTTT. Protein product: CASRALTTEAFF.

This clone was counted a single time. The chain couples TRBV27 to TRBJ2-3; TRBD1 matches 7 bases. Losses at the gene ends were 5 bases for V and 1 base for J; bases not matched to a gene: 12. The CDR3 spans 17 residues. Germline CDR1 is MNHEY and CDR2 is SMNVEV (reference sequence). The CDR3 DNA reads TGTGCCAGCAGTCTACTAGGATTACAGGGGCGCACAGATACGCAGTATTTT. It codes for CASSLLGLQGRTDTQYF.

V usage is TRBV25-1 and J usage is TRBJ2-7; 13 bases align to TRBD2. From germline, CDR1 is MGHDK and CDR2 SYGVNS. The trim removed 10 bases at V and 2 bases at J, leaving 2 bases unmatched. CDR3 length: 13 residues. The DNA for the CDR3 is TGTGCCACCGGACTAGCGGGAGCCTACGAGCAGTACTTC. Translation: CATGLAGAYEQYF.

The rearrangement joins TRBV5-1 to TRBJ2-7, with D possibly TRBD1 on 6 matching bases. The CDR3 is made up of 18 amino acids. Trimming pared 0 bases from V and 2 bases from J, leaving 21 bases between. CDR1 SGHRS and CDR2 YFSETQ come from the germline V gene. The CDR3 loop is CASSLVSRVGQRTYEQYF. In DNA, the CDR3 is TGCGCCAGCAGCTTGGTCTCGCGGGTCGGACAGCGAACCTACGAGCAGTACTTC.

The rearrangement uses TRBV12-3 or TRBV12-4 and TRBJ1-3, with D uncertain. The CDR3 sequence is 13 residues long. Trimming shortened V by 1 base and J by 4 bases, and 5 bases separated the two germline ends. In DNA, the CDR3 is TGTGCCAGCAGTTTAGGGGCCGGAAACACCATATATTTT. Its protein is CASSLGAGNTIYF.

The rearrangement uses TRBV5-1 and TRBJ2-1, with a tentative D call TRBD1 (5 bases). Germline-derived CDR1 and CDR2 are SGHRS and YFSETQ. The V end lost 5 bases, the J end lost 9 bases, and 15 bases lay between the germline ends. There are 13 residues in the CDR3. The CDR3 protein is CASRRDSIGEQFF. The CDR3 nucleotides read TGCGCCAGCAGACGCGACAGTATCGGTGAGCAGTTCTTC.

The rearrangement uses TRBV5-1 and TRBJ2-3, with D uncertain. CDR1 SGHRS and CDR2 YFSETQ come from the germline V gene. The CDR3 is made up of 16 amino acids. Between the trimmed V and J ends, which lost 0 bases and 2 bases, there was a span of 13 bases. CDR3 in amino acids: CASSLALTTDTDTQYF. Here the CDR3 DNA reads TGCGCCAGCAGCTTGGCTCTCACAACAGACACAGATACGCAGTATTTT.

CDR3 amino acids: CASSLGQVFYEQYF. CDR3 coding DNA: TGTGCCAGCAGCTTGGGACAGGTTTTCTACGAGCAGTACTTC. The chain has TRBV5-8 and TRBJ2-7; TRBD1 is a possible D gene (6 bases). Germline V gene data show CDR1 as SGHTS and CDR2 as YDEGEE. The CDR3 length is 14 residues. Deletions cut 0 bases from V and 3 bases from J, with 10 bases between.

The rearrangement joins TRBV5-1 to TRBJ2-7; 7 bases map to TRBD1. CDR1 and CDR2 (germline): SGHRS, YFSETQ. The ends lost 3 bases at V and 3 bases at J; junction bases unmatched: 15. The CDR3 contains 17 residues. DNA for the CDR3: TGCGCCAGCAGCTACTGGACAGGTCCGCGGAGTGTCTACGAGCAGTACTTC. Its protein is CASSYWTGPRSVYEQYF.

The rearrangement uses TRBV20-1 and TRBJ2-7; D unclear. The germline gives CDR1 DFQATT, CDR2 SNEGSKA (reference sequence). This CDR3 spans 14 amino acids. V gave up 3 bases and J gave up 0 bases, with 12 bases separating them. The CDR3 bases are TGCAGTGCTAGTTCCTACCCAAACTCCTACGAGCAGTACTTC. This translates into CSASSYPNSYEQYF.

This clone came up a few times. The rearrangement joins TRBV19 to TRBJ1-6, with 7 bases identical to TRBD1. The J segment lost 8 bases and the V segment lost 6 bases, leaving 10 bases of the junction unmatched. Per the germline V gene, CDR1 is LNHDA and CDR2 is SQIVND (reference sequence). The length of the CDR3 is 15 residues. The CDR3 DNA reads TGTGCCAGTAGCCCTAGACAGGGAGCGGATTCACCCCTCCACTTT. Translation gives CASSPRQGADSPLHF.

The genes are TRBV2 and TRBJ2-2; unclear D gene. Looked up from germline, CDR1 is SNHLY and CDR2 is FYNNEI. Trimming pared 6 bases from V and 1 base from J, leaving 6 bases between. The CDR3 loop spans 13 amino acids. The CDR3 is CASRWLNTGELFF. CDR3 in DNA: TGTGCCAGCAGATGGTTGAACACCGGGGAGCTGTTTTTT.

This chain uses TRBV7-2 with TRBJ2-1; 12 nucleotides agree with TRBD2. The CDR3 extends over 18 amino acids. Germline V gives CDR1 SGHTA, CDR2 FQGNSA. Trimming at V came to 5 bases and at J to 3 bases, leaving 11 bases not matched to a gene. This CDR3 is CASSPRVRTSGVYNEQFF. The CDR3 coding sequence is TGTGCCAGCAGCCCAAGGGTAAGGACTAGCGGGGTCTACAATGAGCAGTTCTTC.

This chain uses TRBV19 with TRBJ2-1; the D is unclear. From germline, CDR1 is LNHDA and CDR2 SQIVND (reference sequence). Trimming left V 4 bases short and J 10 bases short, with 23 bases between. The CDR3 sequence is 16 residues long. CDR3 sequence reads: CASSRGSTGPKAEQFF. DNA for the CDR3: TGTGCCAGTAGTAGGGGTAGCACGGGCCCCAAGGCAGAGCAGTTCTTC.

V gene TRBV18 combines with J gene TRBJ2-1; D is tentatively TRBD1 or TRBD2 (5 bases each). Germline V lookup: CDR1 KGHSH, CDR2 LQKENI. The CDR3 extends over 14 amino acids. V was clipped by 6 bases and J by 4 bases, with 13 bases between them. DNA for the CDR3: TGTGCCAGCTCCCTCCGGGACCTATACAATGAGCAGTTCTTC. Its translation: CASSLRDLYNEQFF. The full variable domain, its missing parts supplied by reference TRBV18 and TRBJ2-1, is NAGVMQNPRHLVRRRGQEARLRCSPMKGHSHVYWYRQLPEEGLKFMVYLQKENIIDESGMPKERFSAEFPKEGPSILRIQQVVRGDSAAYFCASSLRDLYNEQFFGPGTRLTVL.

The chain uses TRBV18 and TRBJ2-3; 12 bases are a match to TRBD2. The CDR3 is 17 amino acids. The J segment lost 2 bases and the V segment lost 6 bases, leaving 9 bases of the junction unmatched. Germline-derived CDR1 and CDR2 are KGHSH and LQKENI. The CDR3 sequence: CASSPTSGRQNTDTQYF. The CDR3 DNA reads TGTGCCAGCTCTCCTACTAGCGGGAGGCAAAACACAGATACGCAGTATTTT.

This rearrangement joins TRBV27 to TRBJ2-3, with no clear D. The germline CDR1 and CDR2 sequences are MNHEY and SMNVEV (reference sequence). V was cut by 3 bases and J by 6 bases, with 7 bases left in between. The CDR3 sequence is 12 residues long. CDR3: CASSFRFDTQYF. The CDR3 nucleotides read TGTGCCAGCAGTTTTCGGTTTGATACGCAGTATTTT.